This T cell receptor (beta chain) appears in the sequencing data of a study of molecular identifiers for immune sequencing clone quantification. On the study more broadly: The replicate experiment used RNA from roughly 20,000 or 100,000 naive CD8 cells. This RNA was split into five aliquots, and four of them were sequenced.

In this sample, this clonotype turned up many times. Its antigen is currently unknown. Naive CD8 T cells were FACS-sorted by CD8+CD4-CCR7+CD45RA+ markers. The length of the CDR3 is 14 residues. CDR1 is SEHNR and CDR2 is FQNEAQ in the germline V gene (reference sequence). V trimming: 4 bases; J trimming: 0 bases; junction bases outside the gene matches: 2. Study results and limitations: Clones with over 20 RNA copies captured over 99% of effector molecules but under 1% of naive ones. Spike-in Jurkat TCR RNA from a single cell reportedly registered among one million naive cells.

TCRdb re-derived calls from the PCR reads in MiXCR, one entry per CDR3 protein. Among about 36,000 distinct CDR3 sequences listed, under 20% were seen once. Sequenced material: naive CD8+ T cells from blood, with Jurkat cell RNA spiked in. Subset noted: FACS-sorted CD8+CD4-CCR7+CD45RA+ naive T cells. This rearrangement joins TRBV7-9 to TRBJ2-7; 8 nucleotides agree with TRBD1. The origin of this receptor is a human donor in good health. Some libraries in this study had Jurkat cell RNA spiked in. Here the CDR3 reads CASSSTGDSYEQYF. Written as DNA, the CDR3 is TGTGCCAGCAGCTCGACAGGGGACTCCTACGAGCAGTACTTC.